The 13 T cell receptor beta chains below all came from one sample that was sequenced in a study of neurological immune-mediated disorders (dated by TCRdb to between 2018 and 2021). Libraries came from 5' RACE. Instrument on record: Illumina HiSeq 2500. Through fastp at Q25 and MiXCR, TCRdb rebuilt clones from the public reads, retaining in-frame beta chains. For every CDR3 protein sequence, its rows merge into one entry that carries the most common genes and DNA. This sample gives 55,000 to 70,000 distinct CDR3 sequences in total; 11% of them show up just once. Of the sample, approximately 2% falls within the top ten clones. Sequenced input: PBMCs. The source of these receptors is a man aged 55 to 69 in good health.

This clonotype has ten or more counts. The genes are TRBV7-6 and TRBJ2-2, with D maybe TRBD1 (5 bases). The CDR3 spans 13 residues. V was trimmed by 5 bases and J by 5 bases, leaving 9 bases between them. Germline lookup yields CDR1 SGHVS and CDR2 FNYEAQ. The CDR3 loop is CASSLRVTGELFF. The CDR3 DNA is TGTGCCAGCAGCCTCAGGGTTACCGGGGAGCTGTTTTTT. The full variable domain, completed using reference TRBV7-6 and TRBJ2-2, is GAGVSQSPRYKVTKRGQDVALRCDPISGHVSLYWYRQALGQGPEFLTYFNYEAQQDKSGLPNDRFSAERPEGSISTLTIQRTEQRDSAMYRCASSLRVTGELFFGEGSRLTVL.

This chain connects TRBV7-2 to TRBJ2-1; D remains unclear. The CDR3 loop spans 11 amino acids. Deletions cut 1 base from V and 15 bases from J, with 10 bases between. Germline V gene sequence: CDR1 SGHTA, CDR2 FQGNSA. CDR3 region: CASSLVLERFF. The CDR3 nucleotides read TGTGCCAGCAGCTTAGTCCTAGAGAGGTTCTTC.

Many counts were recorded for this clonotype. V gene TRBV20-1 combines with J gene TRBJ2-4; 8 bases match TRBD2. This CDR3 contains 13 residues. The trim removed 3 bases at V and 6 bases at J, leaving 4 bases unmatched. Germline V CDR1 and CDR2: DFQATT, SNEGSKA (reference sequence). The CDR3: CSARVRGGNIQYF. The CDR3 nucleotides read TGCAGTGCTAGGGTTCGGGGGGGAAACATTCAGTACTTC.

This clonotype was found many times. V is TRBV5-1 and J is TRBJ2-3; no reliable D call. Per the germline V gene, CDR1 is SGHRS and CDR2 is YFSETQ. The CDR3 consists of 14 residues. V was shortened by 2 bases and J by 2 bases, with 9 bases between the two germline ends. The CDR3 spells CASSLTRPTDTQYF. The CDR3 nucleotides read TGCGCCAGCAGCTTAACCCGCCCCACAGATACGCAGTATTTT.

The sample holds many counts of this clonotype. The V gene is TRBV20-1, the J gene TRBJ2-7; 8 bases match TRBD2. Germline CDR1 is DFQATT and CDR2 is SNEGSKA (reference sequence). This CDR3 is 14 amino acids long. V trimming: 6 bases; J trimming: 0 bases; junction bases outside the gene matches: 7. The CDR3, as DNA: TGCAGTGCCGAAAGCGGGGGTAGCTCCTACGAGCAGTACTTC. Residues: CSAESGGSSYEQYF.

V gene TRBV18 combines with J gene TRBJ1-5, with D unclear. The V end lost 4 bases, the J end lost 3 bases, and 13 bases lay between the germline ends. From germline, CDR1 is KGHSH and CDR2 LQKENI. The CDR3 contains 15 residues. CDR3 residues: CASSLDWGTNQPQHF. Written as DNA, the CDR3 is TGTGCCAGCTCACTGGACTGGGGTACCAATCAGCCCCAGCATTTT. Combining the CDR3 with reference TRBV18 and TRBJ1-5 gives the whole variable domain NAGVMQNPRHLVRRRGQEARLRCSPMKGHSHVYWYRQLPEEGLKFMVYLQKENIIDESGMPKERFSAEFPKEGPSILRIQQVVRGDSAAYFCASSLDWGTNQPQHFGDGTRLSIL.

This clonotype was observed at least ten times. This chain links TRBV12-3 or TRBV12-4 with TRBJ1-6; the match to TRBD1 covers 9 bases. This CDR3 is 15 amino acids long. The junction had 7 bases not matched to a gene; V was cut back by 6 bases and J by 7 bases. The CDR3 bases are TGTGCCAGCAGCCCATTGGACAGGGGCAATTCACCCCTCCACTTT. It translates to CASSPLDRGNSPLHF.

This clonotype showed up many times. This chain links TRBV7-9 with TRBJ2-7; possible D gene TRBD1, 5 bases. CDR3 length: 13 residues. With 5 bases removed from V and 0 bases from J, the gap between germline ends came to 8 bases. Germline loops: CDR1 SEHNR, CDR2 FQNEAQ (reference sequence). CDR3 protein: CASSQGFSYEQYF. Written as DNA, the CDR3 is TGTGCCAGCAGCCAGGGATTCTCCTACGAGCAGTACTTC.

This clonotype was detected ten times or more. This chain joins TRBV5-5 and TRBJ1-6; possibly TRBD1 for D (6 bases). The CDR3 is 13 amino acids. V was cut by 5 bases and J by 8 bases, with 11 bases left in between. CDR1 and CDR2 (germline): SGHKS, YYEKEE (reference sequence). CDR3 residues: CASSLRGDSPLHF. In DNA form, the CDR3 reads TGTGCCAGCAGTTTGAGGGGGGATTCACCCCTCCACTTT.

This clonotype appeared many times. The chain is built from TRBV5-6 and TRBJ1-1, with a weak D call TRBD1 (5 bases). This CDR3 comprises 13 residues. Germline-derived CDR1 and CDR2 are SGHDT and YYEEEE. V lost 0 bases, J lost 4 bases, and 7 bases lay in between. The CDR3 sequence is CASSLAGRTEAFF. CDR3 DNA sequence: TGTGCCAGCAGCTTGGCAGGGCGCACTGAAGCTTTCTTT.

In this sample, this clonotype turned up many times. The chain employs TRBV20-1 and TRBJ1-1; 7 nucleotides agree with TRBD1. The V gene's germline CDR1 is DFQATT and CDR2 SNEGSKA (reference sequence). V dropped 1 base and J dropped 0; count of bases not matched to a gene: 5. This CDR3 has 15 amino acids. Written as DNA, the CDR3 is TGCAGTGCTAGAGCACCGGGACAGTTGAACACTGAAGCTTTCTTT. Translation: CSARAPGQLNTEAFF.

This clonotype occurred a few times. The chain links TRBV6-5 to TRBJ1-3, with D tentatively TRBD1 (5 bases). CDR3 length equals 13 residues. Germline assignment: CDR1 MNHEY and CDR2 SVGAGI. V lost 6 bases and J 5 bases, leaving 11 bases between the germline ends. The CDR3 region has the DNA TGTGCCAGCAGGTCCCCAGGGAGAAACACCATATATTTT. This codes for CASRSPGRNTIYF.

At least ten counts were recorded for this clonotype. The chain employs TRBV10-3 and TRBJ2-1; 10 bases map to TRBD1. The germline gives CDR1 ENHRY, CDR2 SYGVKD. The CDR3 has 16 amino acids. V trimming: 4 bases; J trimming: 3 bases; junction bases outside the gene matches: 6. The CDR3 coding sequence is TGTGCCATCAGTGCGGGACAGGGGAACGGCTACAATGAGCAGTTCTTC. Residues: CAISAGQGNGYNEQFF.